A single TCR beta chain is shown here with its context. The antigen is not known. Treatment of the sample: AdE1-LMPpoly-expanded autologous EBV-specific T-cell therapy followed by anti-PD-1 nivolumab. With 0 bases removed from V and 1 base from J, the gap between germline ends came to 8 bases. Germline V gives CDR1 SGHRS, CDR2 YFSETQ. CDR3 length: 15 residues. The data are from a study of EBV T-cell therapy then PD-1 blockade in nasopharyngeal carcinoma. Assay used: immunoSEQ multiplex PCR; TCRdb lists only in-frame clones, some missing. Of roughly 20,000 clones detected, almost 85% appear once; the ten largest clones hold roughly 30%.

The source was CD8+ T cells from blood, collected at roughly day 34 from a patient whose treatment included autologous EBV-specific T cells and nivolumab. This clonotype was obtained from a middle-aged man with nasopharyngeal carcinoma. The V call is TRBV5-1, the J call TRBJ1-3; no clear D. CDR3 bases: TGCGCCAGCAGCTTGGAGGCCGGATCTGGAAACACCATATATTTT. Translating gives CASSLEAGSGNTIYF.